This T cell receptor (beta chain) was retrieved from a study of CD8+CD57+ T cells in acquired aplastic anemia. Study overall: CD4+ and CD8+ cells, once sorted, gave DNA averaging 3.2 ug. Sequencing produced an average of about 10 million reads per healthy donor for CD4+ cells.

Germline CDR1 and CDR2: SQVTM and ANQGSEA. This CDR3 is 17 amino acids long. V lost 6 bases and J lost 5, with 28 bases in between. Profiles of TCR beta VDJ and CDR3 were generated from a genomic DNA template. TCRdb re-derived calls from the reads in MiXCR, one entry per CDR3 protein. The repertoire includes about 180,000 distinct CDR3 sequences, about 47% of them detected once, and around 2.9% sits in the top ten. Study results and caveats: Any difference that existed in CD8+ Simpson's diversity between patients and controls was not significant. Comparison of patients with controls identified twenty-nine shared CD8+ CDR3 sequences.

Details on this clonotype: The antigen remains unidentified.

The material sequenced was sorted CD4+, CD8+, or CD8+CD57+ T cells (not recorded which) from PBMCs. The sequence was obtained from a human donor in good health. The V and J genes are TRBV29-1 and TRBJ2-5; D may be TRBD2 (6 bases). This CDR3 is CSVADPSAPTLGETQYF. DNA of the CDR3: TGCAGCGTAGCCGATCCTAGCGCCCCTACTCTGGGGGAGACCCAGTACTTC.